This T cell receptor beta chain stems from a study of blood T cell repertoires in COVID-19. This CDR3 has 14 residues. V dropped 2 bases and J dropped 5 bases, with 13 bases sitting between them. From germline, CDR1 is SGHNT and CDR2 YENEEA. Assay used: immunoSEQ multiplex PCR; TCRdb lists only in-frame clones, some missing. The sample records some 58,000 clones, 80% to 90% being singletons. V and J are TRBV11-3 and TRBJ2-7, with D possibly being TRBD1 (6 bases). The sample comprised peripheral blood. This clonotype was sampled from a man aged 40-55 years with acute or convalescent COVID-19. The CDR3 loop is CASSLKQGRNEQYF. CDR3 DNA sequence: TGTGCCAGCAGCTTAAAGCAGGGGCGAAACGAGCAGTACTTC.